This T cell receptor beta chain originates from a study of blood T cell repertoires in COVID-19. At the level of the study: Whether acute or convalescent, the COVID-19 samples came from the United States, Italy and Spain. Sources were T cells, B-cell-depleted T cells, or PBMCs; the material itself was cDNA or gDNA.

As handled by the study authors: The assay estimated nucleated cells by amplifying reference gene primers. The protocol was immunoSEQ multiplex PCR, while the TCRdb copy is restricted to in-frame clones and leaves out a portion. The V and J calls and clone size come from that table; D and trimming were worked out from the DNA. The profile shows approximately 240,000 clones, around four fifths of them singletons. Per the germline V gene, CDR1 is LNHDA and CDR2 is SQIVND (reference sequence). The CDR3 loop spans 17 amino acids. J lost 0 bases, V lost 6 bases, and 11 bases had no gene match. What was sequenced was peripheral blood. The sequence was obtained from a woman between 55 and 75 years old with active or convalescent COVID-19. V gene TRBV19 combines with J gene TRBJ2-3; the match to TRBD2 covers 8 bases. In DNA form, the CDR3 reads TGTGCCAGTAGCTCAGGTGGTAGCGGGACTAGCACAGATACGCAGTATTTT. Translated, it gives CASSSGGSGTSTDTQYF.